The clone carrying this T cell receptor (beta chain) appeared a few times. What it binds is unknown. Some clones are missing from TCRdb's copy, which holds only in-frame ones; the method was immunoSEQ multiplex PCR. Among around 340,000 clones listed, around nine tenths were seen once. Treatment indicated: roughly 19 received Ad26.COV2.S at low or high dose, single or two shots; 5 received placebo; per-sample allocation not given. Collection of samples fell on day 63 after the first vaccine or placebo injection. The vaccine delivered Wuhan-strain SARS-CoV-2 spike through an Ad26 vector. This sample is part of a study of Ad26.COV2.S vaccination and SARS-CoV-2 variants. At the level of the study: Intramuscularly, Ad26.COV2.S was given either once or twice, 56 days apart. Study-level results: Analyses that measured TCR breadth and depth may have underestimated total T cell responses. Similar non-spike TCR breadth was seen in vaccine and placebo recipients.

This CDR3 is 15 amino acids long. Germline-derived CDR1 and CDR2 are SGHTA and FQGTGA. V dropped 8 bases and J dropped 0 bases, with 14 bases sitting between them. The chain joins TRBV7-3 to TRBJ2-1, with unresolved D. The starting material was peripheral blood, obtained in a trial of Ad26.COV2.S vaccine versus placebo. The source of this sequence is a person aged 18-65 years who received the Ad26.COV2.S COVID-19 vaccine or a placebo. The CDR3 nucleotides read TGTGCCAGCGAACTACCAGGAGTCTCCTACAATGAGCAGTTCTTC. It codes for CASELPGVSYNEQFF.